The entry below describes one TCR beta chain. Its target is unknown. One junction end disagrees with the germline gene, perhaps due to a read error. The data were taken from a study of cytomegalovirus exposure and HLA in healthy donors. Study-wide results and limits: Later analysis associated a missense DCLRE1C variant with TCR beta V- and J-gene trimming.

The PCR used 60 Vbeta and 13 Jbeta primers. Assay: immunoSEQ multiplex PCR; the TCRdb copy retains only in-frame clones and omits some. Among about 170,000 clones listed, roughly 85% were seen once. Sequenced input: PBMCs. This sequence originates from a man aged 25-45 years in good health and CMV-seropositive.

CDR3 loop: CSSSLGVLAGVRDNEQFF. The CDR3 nucleotides read TGTTCCAGCAGCTTAGGAGTACTAGCGGGAGTAAGAGACAATGAGCAGTTCTTC. The chain uses TRBV7-9 and TRBJ2-1; TRBD2 matches at 11 bases. Germline lookup yields CDR1 SEHNR and CDR2 FQNEAQ (reference sequence). CDR3 length equals 18 residues. Looking up the rest from reference TRBV7-9 and TRBJ2-1 gives the full variable domain: DTGVSQNPRHKITKRGQNVTFRCDPISEHNRLYWYRQTLGQGPEFLTYFQNEAQLEKSRLLSDRFSAERPKGSFSTLEIQRTEQGDSAMYLCSSSLGVLAGVRDNEQFFGPGTRLTVL.